Sequencing of this T cell receptor (beta chain) was carried out in a study of neoadjuvant nivolumab and ipilimumab in lung cancer. Using immunoSEQ multiplex PCR, the repertoire was profiled, and TCRdb retains in-frame clones only, with some absent. Of under 20,000 clones in the sample, 87% were seen once. On this clone: The antigen is unknown. One junction end disagrees with the germline gene, perhaps due to a read error.

Germline V gene data show CDR1 as SSHAT and CDR2 as FNYEAQ (reference sequence). The CDR3 consists of 16 residues. Overall study results and limits: TCR sequencing covered a small number of samples.

This clonotype was sampled from an adult with non-small cell lung cancer. The specimen was peripheral blood, collected before neoadjuvant nivolumab, alone or with ipilimumab. V is TRBV7-7 and J is TRBJ2-1; TRBD2 is a possible D gene (5 bases). The DNA of the CDR3 is TGTGCTAGCAGCTTAGCTCCTAGCCTCGTTCAGGCTGAGCAGTTCTTC. Residues: CASSLAPSLVQAEQFF.